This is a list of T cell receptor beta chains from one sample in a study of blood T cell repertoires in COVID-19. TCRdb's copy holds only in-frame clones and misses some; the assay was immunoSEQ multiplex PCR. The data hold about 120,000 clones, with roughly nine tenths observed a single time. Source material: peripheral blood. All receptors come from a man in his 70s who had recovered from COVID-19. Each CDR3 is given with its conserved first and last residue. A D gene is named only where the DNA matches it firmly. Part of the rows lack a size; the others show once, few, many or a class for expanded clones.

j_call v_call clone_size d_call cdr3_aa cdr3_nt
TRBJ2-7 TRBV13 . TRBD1 CASSPGQGAYEQYF TGTGCCAGCAGCCCGGGACAGGGAGCGTACGAGCAGTACTTC
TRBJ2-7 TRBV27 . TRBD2 CASSPRGSSYEQYF TGTGCCAGCAGTCCCCGCGGGAGCTCCTACGAGCAGTACTTC
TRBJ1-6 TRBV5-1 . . CASSFQGTSYNSPLHF TGCGCCAGCAGCTTCCAGGGGACATCCTATAATTCACCCCTCCACTTT
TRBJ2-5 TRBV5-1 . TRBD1 CATTGATGGLETQYF TGCGCCACCACAGGGGCCACAGGGGGCTTAGAGACCCAGTACTTC
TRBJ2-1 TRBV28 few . CASSSGAYNEQFF TGTGCCAGCAGTTCCGGGGCCTACAATGAGCAGTTCTTC
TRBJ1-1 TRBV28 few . CASSLGRGTGAFF TGTGCCAGCAGTTTAGGGAGGGGGACTGGTGCTTTCTTT
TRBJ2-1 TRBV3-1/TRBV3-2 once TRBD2 CASSPGTRKQFF TGTGCCAGCAGCCCGGGGACTAGGAAGCAGTTCTTC
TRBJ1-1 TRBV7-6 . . CASSLRARNTEAFF TGTGCCAGCAGCTTGAGGGCCAGGAACACTGAAGCTTTCTTT
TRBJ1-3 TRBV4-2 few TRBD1 CASRRTGGVDPGNTIYF TGTGCCAGCAGACGGACAGGGGGCGTGGATCCTGGAAACACCATATATTTT
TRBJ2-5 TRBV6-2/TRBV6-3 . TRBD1 CASSSRQGLETQYF TGTGCCAGCAGTTCCCGACAGGGCTTGGAGACCCAGTACTTC
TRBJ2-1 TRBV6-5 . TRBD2 CASRASGRTHEQFF TGTGCCAGCAGGGCTAGCGGGAGGACTCATGAGCAGTTCTTC
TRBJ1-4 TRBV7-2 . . CASSSYQGLKLFF TGTGCCAGCAGCTCGTATCAGGGGCTAAAACTGTTTTTT
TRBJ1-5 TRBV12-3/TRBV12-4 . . CASGWGQWQPQHF TGTGCCAGCGGATGGGGGCAGTGGCAGCCCCAGCATTTT
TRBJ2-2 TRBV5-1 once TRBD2 CASSQGLAAYTGELFF TGCGCCAGCAGCCAGGGACTAGCGGCTTACACCGGGGAGCTGTTTTTT
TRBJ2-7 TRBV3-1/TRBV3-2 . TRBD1 CASSQMTGVVYEQYF TGTGCCAGCAGCCAAATGACAGGGGTGGTCTACGAGCAGTACTTC
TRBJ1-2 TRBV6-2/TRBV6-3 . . CASSYRQRANYGYTF TGTGCCAGCAGTTACAGACAGCGAGCTAACTATGGCTACACCTTC
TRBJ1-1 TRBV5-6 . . CASSPLGGLEAFF TGTGCCAGCAGCCCGTTGGGGGGATTAGAAGCTTTCTTT
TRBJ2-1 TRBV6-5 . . CATGGDNLGEQFF TGTGCCACTGGGGGGGACAACTTGGGTGAGCAGTTCTTC
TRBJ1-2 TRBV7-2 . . CASSLVQTAHYGYTF TGTGCCAGCAGCTTAGTTCAGACAGCCCACTATGGCTACACCTTC
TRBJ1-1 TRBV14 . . CASSQFRGAEAFF TGTGCCAGCAGCCAATTTCGGGGAGCTGAAGCTTTCTTT
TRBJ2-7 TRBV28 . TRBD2 CASSPLGAGDSYEQYF TGTGCCAGCAGTCCCCTTGGGGCGGGGGACTCCTACGAGCAGTACTTC
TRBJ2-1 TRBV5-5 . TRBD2 CASSRGGTTSNEQFF TGTGCCAGCAGCCGCGGTGGGACTACTAGCAATGAGCAGTTCTTC
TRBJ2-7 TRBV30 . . CAWSDHRDFYEQYF TGTGCCTGGAGTGACCACCGGGACTTCTACGAGCAGTACTTC
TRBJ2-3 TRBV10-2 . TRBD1 CASSTGSTDTQYF TGCGCCAGTTCGACAGGGAGCACAGATACGCAGTATTTT
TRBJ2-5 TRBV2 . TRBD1 CASSRQGAQETQYF TGTGCCAGCAGTAGGCAGGGGGCCCAAGAGACCCAGTACTTC
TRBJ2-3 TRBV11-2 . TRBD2 CASSLDPQRGYTDTQYF TGTGCCAGCAGCTTAGATCCCCAGCGGGGGTACACAGATACGCAGTATTTT
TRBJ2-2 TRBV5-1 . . CASSLGPNTGELFF TGCGCCAGCAGCTTGGGGCCTAACACCGGGGAGCTGTTTTTT
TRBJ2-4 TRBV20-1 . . CSAGDVDIQYF TGCAGTGCCGGGGATGTGGACATTCAGTACTTC
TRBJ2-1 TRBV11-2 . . CASSQKTEREQFF TGTGCCAGCAGCCAGAAAACCGAGCGGGAGCAGTTCTTC
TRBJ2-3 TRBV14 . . CASSQFSDTQYF TGTGCCAGCAGCCAATTCTCAGATACGCAGTATTTT
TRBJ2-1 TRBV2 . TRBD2 CASSAQAGLAANEQFF TGTGCCAGCAGTGCCCAGGCGGGACTAGCGGCTAATGAGCAGTTCTTC
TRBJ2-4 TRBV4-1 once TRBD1 CASSHDGDREYYF TGCGCCAGCAGCCATGATGGGGACAGGGAGTATTACTTC
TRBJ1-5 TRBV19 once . CASTRSVPSNQPQHF TGTGCCAGTACCCGATCAGTGCCTAGCAATCAGCCCCAGCATTTT
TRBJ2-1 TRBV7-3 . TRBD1 CASSLGTANEQFF TGTGCCAGCAGCTTAGGGACAGCCAATGAGCAGTTCTTC
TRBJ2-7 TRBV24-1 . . CATDRGYYEQYF TGTGCCACCGACCGGGGATACTACGAGCAGTACTTC
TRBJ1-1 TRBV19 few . CASSTGVMNTEAFF TGTGCCAGTAGTACAGGGGTCATGAACACTGAAGCTTTCTTT
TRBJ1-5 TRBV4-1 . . CASSQGMNRANQPQHF TGCGCCAGCAGCCAAGGGATGAACAGGGCCAATCAGCCCCAGCATTTT